This T cell receptor beta chain was retrieved from a study of control samples from healthy donors and cancer patients. Produced via immunoSEQ multiplex PCR; TCRdb's table is partial and in-frame only. The repertoire consists of more than 140,000 clones, with 85% to 95% occurring once and the leading ten covering approximately 14%. V lost 4 bases to trimming and J lost 2 bases; unmatched junction nucleotides: 4. CDR1 is MNHEY and CDR2 is SVGEGT in the germline V gene. The CDR3 loop spans 15 amino acids. A single count supports this clone. The sample was blood. The chain is built from TRBV6-2 or TRBV6-3 and TRBJ1-2; 10 bases line up with TRBD1. This TCR was recovered from a man in his forties in good health. The DNA of the CDR3 is TGTGCCAGCAGTTCCCGGACAGGGGGGAACTATGGCTACACCTTC. Translating it yields CASSSRTGGNYGYTF.